Listed below are T cell receptor beta chains from one sample, sequenced in a study of blood T cell repertoires in COVID-19. Data came from immunoSEQ multiplex PCR; TCRdb stores just in-frame clones and leaves some out. The profile covers 150,000 to 200,000 clones, with about 74% appearing a single time and about 3% taken by the ten largest. The sample was peripheral blood. The receptors come from a woman of 80 years or more with acute or convalescent COVID-19. CDR3s include the opening cysteine and the closing phenylalanine or tryptophan. A D gene is named only where the DNA matches it firmly. Size is omitted from some rows. Given values are once, few, many or a class for expanded clones.

>TRBD2|TRBJ2-7|17|NA|TRBV9
TGTGCCAGCAGCGTAGAGAGCGGGAGGTCCAGGGAAGGCGAGCAGTACTTC
CASSVESGRSREGEQYF
>NA|TRBJ2-3|14|NA|TRBV5-4
TGTGCCAGCAGCTTGTCACAGAGCACAGATACGCAGTATTTT
CASSLSQSTDTQYF
>TRBD1|TRBJ1-6|14|NA|TRBV11-2
TGTGCCAGCAGCCCGGACAGGGTAAATTCACCCCTCCACTTT
CASSPDRVNSPLHF
>TRBD2|TRBJ2-5|17|NA|TRBV3-1/TRBV3-2
TGTGCCAGCAGCCAAGATGGAGGTAGCGGGAGCCAAGAGACCCAGTACTTC
CASSQDGGSGSQETQYF
>NA|TRBJ2-1|19|few|TRBV21-1
TGTGCCAGCAGCAAAGGGGAGCCGAGAGCCGGGACTAGCGGGAGTGGGCAGTTCTTC
CASSKGEPRAGTSGSGQFF
>TRBD1|TRBJ1-5|14|NA|TRBV9
TGTGCCAGCAGCGTAGAAGGGGGCCGAGGACCCCAGCATTTT
CASSVEGGRGPQHF
>TRBD1|TRBJ1-4|15|NA|TRBV18
TGTGCCAGCTCACCCGACAGGGGATCTAATGAAAAACTGTTTTTT
CASSPDRGSNEKLFF
>NA|TRBJ2-1|17|few|TRBV19
TGTGCCAGTAGTATGGGTGGGAGAAGGGACTTCTACAATGAGCAGTTCTTC
CASSMGGRRDFYNEQFF
>NA|TRBJ2-7|13|NA|TRBV19
TGTGCCAGTAGTATATTACAGGGATACGAGCAGTACTTC
CASSILQGYEQYF
>NA|TRBJ2-1|14|NA|TRBV10-1
TGCGCCAGCAGTGAGGCTACAGGTTACAATGAGCAGTTCTTC
CASSEATGYNEQFF
>NA|TRBJ2-2|14|NA|TRBV7-9
TGTGCCAGCATACCAGGGTCGAACACCGGGGAGCTGTTTTTT
CASIPGSNTGELFF
>TRBD2|TRBJ2-3|15|NA|TRBV30
TGTGCCTGGGGAACTAGCGCGGGCAACGCAGATACGCAGTATTTT
CAWGTSAGNADTQYF
>NA|TRBJ2-1|15|NA|TRBV19
TGTGCCAGTAGTATAGAGGCAAGCTCCTACAATGAGCAGTTCTTC
CASSIEASSYNEQFF
>NA|TRBJ2-3|15|NA|TRBV10-3
TGTGCCATCAGTGATTCTATGTTGAGCACAGATACGCAGTATTTT
CAISDSMLSTDTQYF
>TRBD2|TRBJ2-1|18|once|TRBV6-2/TRBV6-3
TGTGCCAGCAGTTACTTACATCGCGCGGGAGCCAACTACAATGAGCAGTTCTTC
CASSYLHRAGANYNEQFF
>TRBD2|TRBJ2-7|16|NA|TRBV7-9
TGTGCCAGCAGCCCTCCCGGTGGTGGCGGGAGAGATGAGCAGTACTTC
CASSPPGGGGRDEQYF
>NA|TRBJ1-5|14|NA|TRBV19
TGTGCCAGTAGTATCCCCGGGGGCAATCAGCCCCAGCATTTT
CASSIPGGNQPQHF
>NA|TRBJ1-6|15|NA|TRBV2
TGTGCCAGCAGGGTACAGGGTACCTATAATTCACCCCTCCACTTT
CASRVQGTYNSPLHF
>NA|TRBJ1-6|17|NA|TRBV21-1
TGTGCCAGCAGCAAAGACGGAAAGACAGCTATTAATTCACCCCTCCACTTT
CASSKDGKTAINSPLHF
>NA|TRBJ2-3|13|NA|TRBV11-2
TGTGCCAGCAGGTTCTCCGGCACAGATACGCAGTATTTT
CASRFSGTDTQYF
>NA|TRBJ2-3|14|NA|TRBV27
TGTGCCAGCAGTTTCCAGCATGGGCCAGATACGCAGTATTTT
CASSFQHGPDTQYF
>NA|TRBJ2-3|14|NA|TRBV7-2
TGTGCCAGCAGCTTAGCTGCGGACACAGATACGCAGTATTTT
CASSLAADTDTQYF
>NA|TRBJ1-1|14|NA|TRBV28
TGTGCCAGCAGCCTAAAACCGGGGGTAACTGAAGCTTTCTTT
CASSLKPGVTEAFF
>NA|TRBJ1-4|17|NA|TRBV10-3
TGTGCCATCAGTGAGTCAGAAGGTCGGGGAACTAATGAAAAACTGTTTTTT
CAISESEGRGTNEKLFF
>NA|TRBJ1-1|12|NA|TRBV5-1
TGCGCCAGCAGCTTGGATCAGGGTGAAGCTTTCTTT
CASSLDQGEAFF
>NA|TRBJ1-4|13|few|TRBV5-1
TGCGCCAGCAGCTTGCAGGGCAGTGAAAAACTGTTTTTT
CASSLQGSEKLFF
>NA|TRBJ1-1|13|NA|TRBV28
TGTGCCAGCAGTTTGGGGCAGGGCGTCTGGGCTTTCTTT
CASSLGQGVWAFF
>NA|TRBJ1-1|13|NA|TRBV7-9
TGTGCCAGCAGCTTAGGGCCCAGTCTGGAAGCTTTCTTT
CASSLGPSLEAFF
>NA|TRBJ2-3|16|NA|TRBV5-1
TGCGCCAGCAGCTTGGTCGGCAGGGTCGTCGCAGATACGCAGTATTTT
CASSLVGRVVADTQYF
>NA|TRBJ1-2|15|NA|TRBV6-5
TGTGCCAGCAGTTACTCACCACAGCCTACCTATGGCTACACCTTC
CASSYSPQPTYGYTF
>TRBD1|TRBJ2-7|15|NA|TRBV6-2/TRBV6-3
TGTGCCAGCAGTCGACCCGGGACAGGGACCGGGGAGCAGTACTTC
CASSRPGTGTGEQYF
>TRBD1|TRBJ2-1|14|NA|TRBV29-1
TGCAGCGTTGAAGATGAACAGGGGGCGAATGAGCAGTTCTTC
CSVEDEQGANEQFF
>TRBD2|TRBJ2-1|16|NA|TRBV11-3
TGTGCCAGCAGCTTAGAAAGCGGGAGGGCTTACAATGAGCAGTTCTTC
CASSLESGRAYNEQFF
>NA|TRBJ2-4|13|NA|TRBV11-2
TGTGCCAGCAGCTTAGGGCTAGACTACATTCAGTACTTC
CASSLGLDYIQYF
>NA|TRBJ2-7|11|NA|TRBV20-1
TGCAGTGCTTCGCAGGGCTACGAGCAGTACTTC
CSASQGYEQYF
>NA|TRBJ2-4|16|NA|TRBV19
TGTGCCAGTAGTATAGTAGGGGGATTAGCCAAAAACATTCAGTACTTC
CASSIVGGLAKNIQYF
>NA|TRBJ1-5|13|NA|TRBV19
TGTGCCAGTATGTCTACCCTCACCCAGCCCCAGCATTTT
CASMSTLTQPQHF
>NA|TRBJ2-1|14|NA|TRBV7-9
TGTGCCAGCAGCTTAGGGCAGGGAATGGATGAGCAGTTCTTC
CASSLGQGMDEQFF
>NA|TRBJ1-1|13|NA|TRBV7-8
TGTGCCAGCAGCCGTGTGCGGAGAACTGAAGCTTTCTTT
CASSRVRRTEAFF
>TRBD2|TRBJ2-2|16|NA|TRBV7-9
TGTGCCAGCAGCTCCGGACTAGCGGGATACACCGGGGAGCTGTTTTTT
CASSSGLAGYTGELFF
>NA|TRBJ2-7|14|NA|TRBV7-9
TGTGCCAGCAGCTTGACGGGTGTCTCCTACGAGCAGTACTTC
CASSLTGVSYEQYF
>NA|TRBJ2-5|14|NA|TRBV28
TGTGCCAGCATCGAGGGGAGGGGGCAAGAGACCCAGTACTTC
CASIEGRGQETQYF